The text below deals with one TCR beta chain. Its antigen is currently unknown. The repertoire was sequenced with immunoSEQ multiplex PCR; TCRdb's copy has only in-frame clones and lacks some. This table has 66,000 or so clones, 87% appearing once. The data stem from a study of OX40 agonist ivuxolimab in advanced cancers. Germline V gene sequence: CDR1 SEHNR, CDR2 FQNEAQ (reference sequence). V was clipped by 5 bases and J by 3 bases; unmatched bases: 3. CDR3 size: 14 residues. General study findings and limits: Among expanded peripheral T cells, antigen specificity went undetermined.

The clonotype was recovered from an adult with an advanced solid tumor such as melanoma, head and neck, liver or kidney cancer. The sequences come from CD4+ or CD8+ T cells sorted from blood, collected in a trial of the OX40 agonist ivuxolimab. The chain carries TRBV7-9 and TRBJ2-7; 11 bases match TRBD1. CDR3 nucleotides: TGTGCCAGCAGCCAAGGGACAGGGGGCTACGAGCAGTACTTC. Translating gives CASSQGTGGYEQYF.